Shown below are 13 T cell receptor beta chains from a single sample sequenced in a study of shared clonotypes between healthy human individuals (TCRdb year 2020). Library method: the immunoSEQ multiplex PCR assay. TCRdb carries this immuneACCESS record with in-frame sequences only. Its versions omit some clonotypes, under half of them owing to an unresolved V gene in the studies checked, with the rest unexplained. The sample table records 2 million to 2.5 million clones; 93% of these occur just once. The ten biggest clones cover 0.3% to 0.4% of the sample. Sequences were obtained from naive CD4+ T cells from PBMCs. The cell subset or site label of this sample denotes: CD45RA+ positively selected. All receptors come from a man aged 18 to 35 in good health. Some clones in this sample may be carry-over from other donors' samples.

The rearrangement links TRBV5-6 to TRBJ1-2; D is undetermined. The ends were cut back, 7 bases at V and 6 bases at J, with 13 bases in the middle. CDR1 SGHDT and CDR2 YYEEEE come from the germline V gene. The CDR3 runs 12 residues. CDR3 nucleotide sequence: TGTGCCAGCGGAAAACGGGCGAATGGCTACACCTTC. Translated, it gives CASGKRANGYTF.

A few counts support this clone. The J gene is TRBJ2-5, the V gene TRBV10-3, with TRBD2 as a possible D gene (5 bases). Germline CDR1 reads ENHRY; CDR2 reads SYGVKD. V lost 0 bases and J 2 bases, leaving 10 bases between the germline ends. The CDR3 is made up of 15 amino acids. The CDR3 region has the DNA TGTGCCATCAGTGAGTCCCGAGCGGAACAAGAGACCCAGTACTTC. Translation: CAISESRAEQETQYF.

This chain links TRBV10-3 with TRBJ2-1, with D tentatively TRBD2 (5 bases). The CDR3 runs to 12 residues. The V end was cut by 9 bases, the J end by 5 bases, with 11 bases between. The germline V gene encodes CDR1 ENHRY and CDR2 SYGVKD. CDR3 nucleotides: TGTGCCATAGCCCGGGAACACAATGAGCAGTTCTTC. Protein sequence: CAIAREHNEQFF.

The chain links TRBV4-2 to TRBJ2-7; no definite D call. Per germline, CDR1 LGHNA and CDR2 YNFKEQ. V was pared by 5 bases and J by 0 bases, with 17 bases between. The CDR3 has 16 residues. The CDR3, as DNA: TGTGCCAGCAGCATGCCCGGCACGCGGAACTCCTACGAGCAGTACTTC. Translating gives CASSMPGTRNSYEQYF.

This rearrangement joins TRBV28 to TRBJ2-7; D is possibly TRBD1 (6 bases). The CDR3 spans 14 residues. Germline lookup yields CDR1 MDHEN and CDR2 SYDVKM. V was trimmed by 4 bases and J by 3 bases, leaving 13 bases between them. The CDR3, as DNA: TGTGCCAGCAGTTCCATCGGACAGCACTACGAGCAGTACTTC. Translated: CASSSIGQHYEQYF.

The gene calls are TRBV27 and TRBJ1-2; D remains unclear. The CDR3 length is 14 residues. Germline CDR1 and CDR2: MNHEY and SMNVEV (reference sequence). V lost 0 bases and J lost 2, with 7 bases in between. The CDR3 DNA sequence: TGTGCCAGCAGTTTATCGGCGCTAAACTATGGCTACACCTTC. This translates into CASSLSALNYGYTF.

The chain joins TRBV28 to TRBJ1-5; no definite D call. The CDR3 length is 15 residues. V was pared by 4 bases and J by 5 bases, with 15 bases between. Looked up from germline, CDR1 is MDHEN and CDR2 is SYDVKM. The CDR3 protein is CASSSGSPFYQPQHF. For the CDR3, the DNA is TGTGCCAGCAGTTCGGGCAGCCCGTTTTATCAGCCCCAGCATTTT. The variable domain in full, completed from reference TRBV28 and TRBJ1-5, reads DVKVTQSSRYLVKRTGEKVFLECVQDMDHENMFWYRQDPGLGLRLIYFSYDVKMKEKGDIPEGYSVSREKKERFSLILESASTNQTSMYLCASSSGSPFYQPQHFGDGTRLSIL.

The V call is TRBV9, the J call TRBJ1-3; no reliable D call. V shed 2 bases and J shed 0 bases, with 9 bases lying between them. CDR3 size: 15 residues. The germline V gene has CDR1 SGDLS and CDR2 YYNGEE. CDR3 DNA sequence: TGTGCCAGCAGCGTCCTGGCGTACTCTGGAAACACCATATATTTT. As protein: CASSVLAYSGNTIYF.

CDR3 sequence (DNA): TGTGCCGCCTCGACAGGTTCCTACGAGCAGTACTTC. This encodes CAASTGSYEQYF. V is TRBV10-3 and J is TRBJ2-7, with a weak D call TRBD1 (6 bases). V lost 11 bases and J lost 1, with 12 bases in between. The CDR3 is 12 amino acids. Germline CDR1 ENHRY, CDR2 SYGVKD.

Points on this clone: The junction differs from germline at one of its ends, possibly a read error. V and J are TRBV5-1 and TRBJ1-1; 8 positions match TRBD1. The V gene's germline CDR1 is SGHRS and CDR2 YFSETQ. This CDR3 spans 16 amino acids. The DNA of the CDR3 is TGCGCCAGCAGCTTGGTGGCAGGGGGCCTGAAAACTGAAGCTTTCTTT. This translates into CASSLVAGGLKTEAFF. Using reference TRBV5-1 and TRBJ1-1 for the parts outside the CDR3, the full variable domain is KAGVTQTPRYLIKTRGQQVTLSCSPISGHRSVSWYQQTPGQGLQFLFEYFSETQRNKGNFPGRFSGRQFSNSRSEMNVSTLELGDSALYLCASSLVAGGLKTEAFFGQGTRLTVV.

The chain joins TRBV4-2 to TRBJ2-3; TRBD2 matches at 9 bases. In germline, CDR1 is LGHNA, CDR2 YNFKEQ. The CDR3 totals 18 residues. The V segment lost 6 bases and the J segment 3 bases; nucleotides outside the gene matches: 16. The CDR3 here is CASSPRTLAGVQTDTQYF. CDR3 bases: TGTGCCAGCAGTCCAAGAACATTAGCGGGAGTCCAGACAGATACGCAGTATTTT.

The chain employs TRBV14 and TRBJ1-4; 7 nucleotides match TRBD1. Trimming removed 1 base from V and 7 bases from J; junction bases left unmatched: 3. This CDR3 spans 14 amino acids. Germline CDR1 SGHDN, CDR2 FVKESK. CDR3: CASSQVGQTEKLFF. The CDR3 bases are TGTGCCAGCAGCCAAGTGGGACAGACTGAAAAACTGTTTTTT.

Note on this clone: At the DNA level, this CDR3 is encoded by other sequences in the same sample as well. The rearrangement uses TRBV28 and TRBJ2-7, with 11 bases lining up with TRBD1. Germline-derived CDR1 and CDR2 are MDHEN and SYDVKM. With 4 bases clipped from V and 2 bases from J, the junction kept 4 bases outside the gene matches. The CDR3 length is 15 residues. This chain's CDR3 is CASSSRTGGTYEQYF. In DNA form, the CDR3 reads TGTGCCAGCAGTTCTCGGACAGGGGGCACCTACGAGCAGTACTTC.